This TCR beta chain appears in the sequencing data of a study of T-cell reconstitution after alpha-beta-depleted transplantation in children. Preparation of the TCRbeta library used unique molecular identifiers. TCRdb fed the PCR reads into MiXCR, producing one record per CDR3 protein. The sample shows hundreds of thousands of distinct CDR3 sequences, nearly 10% of them seen only once. There are a few counts of this clonotype. This CDR3 has 17 amino acids. The J segment lost 2 bases and the V segment lost 6 bases, leaving 11 bases of the junction unmatched. Germline CDR1 and CDR2: SEHNR and FQNEAQ (reference sequence).

The chain joins TRBV7-9 to TRBJ2-3, with TRBD1 identical over 10 bases. This receptor was identified in a human donor who donated a stem cell graft to a child with SCID. Material: PBMCs from the stem cell graft donor, obtained from the stem cell graft. CDR3 loop: CASRTRDRGPNTDTQYF. DNA for the CDR3: TGTGCCAGCAGGACTCGGGACAGGGGACCCAACACAGATACGCAGTATTTT.